Listed below are T cell receptor beta chains from one sample, sequenced in a study of blood T cell repertoires in COVID-19. Method: immunoSEQ multiplex PCR; TCRdb's copy keeps in-frame clones and lacks some. The table lists about 130,000 clones, 65% to 85% of them singletons, with about a sixth in the top ten. The sample taken for sequencing was peripheral blood. These receptors were collected from a man younger than 40 with COVID-19, enrolled during active disease. Each CDR3 is given with its conserved first and last residue. A D gene is named only where the DNA matches it firmly. For some rows the clone size is stated as once, few or many, or as a class when expanded; others skip it.

D	V	size	J	CDR3	DNA
-	TRBV11-3	-	TRBJ2-1	CASSLGYEQFF	TGTGCCAGCAGCTTGGGCTATGAGCAGTTCTTC
-	TRBV6-6	-	TRBJ2-7	CASSPTGSYEQYF	TGTGCCAGCAGTCCCACAGGTTCCTACGAGCAGTACTTC
TRBD1	TRBV7-2	-	TRBJ1-2	CASSYPGGGYTF	TGTGCCAGCAGCTATCCAGGGGGGGGCTACACCTTC
-	TRBV11-2	-	TRBJ1-1	CASLRGGNTEAFF	TGTGCCAGCCTAAGAGGGGGGAACACTGAAGCTTTCTTT
TRBD2	TRBV29-1	-	TRBJ2-5	CSVEPPLAAPGETQYF	TGCAGCGTTGAACCCCCACTAGCGGCCCCGGGGGAGACCCAGTACTTC
TRBD1	TRBV6-5	-	TRBJ1-1	CASSYYRGVSKAFF	TGTGCCAGCAGTTACTACAGGGGGGTCTCCAAAGCTTTCTTT
TRBD1	TRBV19	-	TRBJ1-5	CASRPPGQGAVYSNQPQHF	TGTGCCAGTAGGCCCCCGGGACAGGGGGCGGTCTATAGCAATCAGCCCCAGCATTTT
TRBD1	TRBV28	few	TRBJ1-2	CASRETGLGYYGYTF	TGTGCCAGCAGAGAGACAGGGTTGGGCTACTATGGCTACACCTTC
-	TRBV6-6	-	TRBJ2-7	CASSLSPPGQGYEQYF	TGTGCCAGCAGCCTAAGTCCCCCGGGACAAGGATACGAGCAGTACTTC
TRBD2	TRBV11-2	-	TRBJ2-3	CASSLGRGLAGGPGDTQYF	TGTGCCAGCAGCTTAGGGCGCGGACTAGCGGGGGGGCCAGGGGATACGCAGTATTTT
-	TRBV27	-	TRBJ2-7	CASSPGWGQGNYEQYF	TGTGCCAGCAGTCCAGGTTGGGGGCAGGGGAACTACGAGCAGTACTTC
TRBD2	TRBV5-4	few	TRBJ2-7	CASSSALAGVTYEQYF	TGTGCCAGCAGCTCGGCCCTAGCGGGAGTCACCTACGAGCAGTACTTC
TRBD1	TRBV28	-	TRBJ1-2	CASSFGTGGVYGYTF	TGTGCCAGCAGTTTCGGGACAGGGGGCGTCTACGGCTACACCTTC
TRBD1	TRBV11-3	-	TRBJ1-1	CASSDRAGTEEAFF	TGTGCCAGCAGCGATAGAGCCGGGACAGAAGAAGCTTTCTTT
TRBD1	TRBV6-4	once	TRBJ1-5	CASSARTGLNQPQHF	TGTGCCAGCAGTGCCCGGACAGGGTTAAATCAGCCCCAGCATTTT
TRBD1	TRBV2	-	TRBJ2-5	CASSITGTGEETQYF	TGTGCCAGCAGTATTACCGGGACAGGTGAAGAGACCCAGTACTTC
TRBD2	TRBV7-2	-	TRBJ2-1	CASSSSLLAGGPNEQFF	TGTGCCAGCAGCTCGTCCCTACTAGCGGGGGGGCCAAATGAGCAGTTCTTC
TRBD2	TRBV5-4	many	TRBJ2-3	CASSDTGTSGRAGTDTQYF	TGTGCCAGCAGCGATACCGGGACTAGCGGGAGGGCCGGGACAGATACGCAGTATTTT
TRBD1	TRBV6-5	-	TRBJ1-2	CASSYGQGTLAYGYTF	TGTGCCAGCAGTTACGGACAGGGAACTTTGGCGTATGGCTACACCTTC
-	TRBV29-1	-	TRBJ1-2	CSVEVEQPYGYTF	TGCAGCGTTGAAGTGGAACAGCCCTATGGCTACACCTTC
TRBD1	TRBV4-1	-	TRBJ2-1	CASSRGQGAGYNEQFF	TGCGCCAGCAGTCGGGGACAGGGGGCAGGGTACAATGAGCAGTTCTTC
-	TRBV19	once	TRBJ1-1	CASSTPGQGTEAFF	TGTGCCAGTAGTACTCCGGGACAAGGAACTGAAGCTTTCTTT
-	TRBV12-3/TRBV12-4	-	TRBJ2-5	CASRGQSKETQYF	TGTGCCAGCAGAGGACAGAGTAAAGAGACCCAGTACTTC
-	TRBV21-1	-	TRBJ2-1	CASSTRHRDRTPYEQFF	TGTGCCAGCAGCACCCGACACCGGGACAGAACCCCCTATGAGCAGTTCTTC
TRBD1	TRBV12-3/TRBV12-4	once	TRBJ1-2	CASSPGDRVGYTF	TGTGCCAGCAGTCCCGGGGACAGGGTGGGCTACACCTTC
TRBD1	TRBV6-4	-	TRBJ2-1	CASRLSSDRGWNEQFF	TGTGCCAGCAGACTTTCCTCAGACAGGGGTTGGAATGAGCAGTTCTTC
-	TRBV7-2	-	TRBJ2-2	CASSSPGGPSLDTGELFF	TGTGCCAGCAGCTCCCCGGGGGGCCCCTCCCTAGACACCGGGGAGCTGTTTTTT
-	TRBV6-1	-	TRBJ2-6	CASSDGVGANVLTF	TGTGCCAGCAGTGACGGGGTAGGGGCCAACGTCCTGACTTTC
-	TRBV30	-	TRBJ1-2	CAWSRTQDYGYTF	TGTGCCTGGAGTCGAACACAGGACTATGGCTACACCTTC
TRBD1	TRBV15	-	TRBJ1-1	CATSLTGGDTEAFF	TGTGCCACCAGCCTAACAGGGGGAGATACTGAAGCTTTCTTT
TRBD1	TRBV7-9	few	TRBJ2-7	CASTRQGFYEQYF	TGTGCCAGCACCCGACAGGGGTTCTACGAGCAGTACTTC